The 12 T cell receptor beta chains below were found in one sample sequenced in a study of T-cell reconstitution after alpha-beta-depleted transplantation in children. This sample's TCRbeta library carried unique molecular identifier barcodes. TCRdb processed the PCR reads anew with MiXCR; each CDR3 protein has one entry. This sample yields about 420,000 distinct CDR3 sequences, of which about 17% are seen a single time; under 30% belongs to the top ten. The source material was PBMCs, mostly from graft donor cells, sampled 360 days after TCRalphabeta/CD19-depleted stem cell transplant. Every receptor here comes from a boy less than two years old who had a stem cell transplant for Wiskott-Aldrich syndrome, so the T cells may come from the graft donor.

V usage is TRBV5-1 and J usage is TRBJ2-2, with D perhaps TRBD2 (7 bases). CDR1 is SGHRS, CDR2 YFSETQ, per germline. This CDR3 is 15 amino acids long. V was shortened by 2 bases and J by 3 bases, with 11 bases between the two germline ends. The CDR3 nucleotides read TGCGCCAGCAGCTTTGGGGGGGCGGACACCGGGGAGCTGTTTTTT. As protein: CASSFGGADTGELFF.

This clonotype was counted only a few times. This chain links TRBV4-1 with TRBJ2-7; a weak D match, TRBD1 (6 bases). Trimming stripped 2 bases from V and 5 bases from J, with 13 bases between. CDR1 is MGHRA, CDR2 YSYEKL, per germline. The CDR3 runs 14 residues. The CDR3 nucleotides read TGCGCCAGCAGCCAAATTAGGGACATCCACGAGCAGTACTTC. Translation gives CASSQIRDIHEQYF.

In its sample, this clonotype was seen a few times. V is TRBV27 and J is TRBJ2-1, with D uncertain. Germline assignment: CDR1 MNHEY and CDR2 SMNVEV (reference sequence). V was cut by 4 bases and J by 6 bases, with 19 bases left in between. The length of the CDR3 is 16 residues. CDR3: CASSSSPLGRRNEQFF. The CDR3 DNA reads as TGTGCCAGCAGTTCCTCCCCGCTAGGTCGCCGCAATGAGCAGTTCTTC.

This clonotype was seen at least ten times. V gene TRBV12-3 or TRBV12-4 combines with J gene TRBJ2-5; possibly TRBD1 for D (6 bases). The CDR3 sequence is 14 residues long. The germline V and J ends were trimmed by 5 bases and 0 bases, with 10 bases remaining between them. CDR3 coding DNA: TGTGCCAGCAGTCTAGGGACACACCAAGAGACCCAGTACTTC. Protein: CASSLGTHQETQYF.

The J gene is TRBJ1-5, the V gene TRBV12-3 or TRBV12-4; TRBD1 matches 9 bases. After removal of 6 bases from V and 2 bases from J, the junction contained 8 bases not matched to a gene. There are 16 residues in the CDR3. CDR3 coding DNA: TGTGCCAGCAGCGGGGGACAGGGTATGGGCAATCAGCCCCAGCATTTT. Translated: CASSGGQGMGNQPQHF.

The rearrangement links TRBV6-5 to TRBJ2-5; a weak D match, TRBD2 (5 bases). Germline V gene data show CDR1 as MNHEY and CDR2 as SVGAGI. V dropped 0 bases and J dropped 2 bases, with 13 bases sitting between them. The CDR3 has 16 amino acids. This CDR3 reads CASSYSEVFLQETQYF. DNA of the CDR3: TGTGCCAGCAGTTACTCGGAGGTCTTTCTACAAGAGACCCAGTACTTC.

This chain connects TRBV24-1 to TRBJ2-2, with 7 bases fitting TRBD2. The CDR3 consists of 17 residues. The V segment lost 4 bases and the J segment 1 base; nucleotides outside the gene matches: 8. Looked up from germline, CDR1 is KGHDR and CDR2 is SFDVKD. CDR3 sequence: CATSDQGLSLNTGELFF. The CDR3 DNA sequence: TGTGCCACCAGTGACCAGGGACTATCCTTGAACACCGGGGAGCTGTTTTTT.

The rearrangement joins TRBV4-3 to TRBJ2-4, with D possibly matching TRBD2 (7 bases). V lost 5 bases to trimming and J lost 9 bases, with 17 bases between them. The germline gives CDR1 LGHNA, CDR2 YSLEER. This CDR3 spans 14 amino acids. CDR3 amino acids: CASSAVGGGGIQYF. The DNA of the CDR3 is TGCGCCAGCAGCGCAGTTGGGGGGGGCGGCATTCAGTACTTC.

Only a few counts were recorded for this clonotype. The chain joins TRBV3-1 to TRBJ2-3; TRBD2 agrees at 9 bases. Germline lookup yields CDR1 LGHDT and CDR2 YNNKEL (reference sequence). The ends lost 0 bases at V and 1 base at J; junction bases unmatched: 2. The CDR3 has 16 residues. The CDR3 loop reads CASSQDRTSGTDTQYF. Written as DNA, the CDR3 is TGTGCCAGCAGCCAAGACAGGACTAGCGGCACAGATACGCAGTATTTT.

This clonotype has ten or more counts. The chain is built from TRBV28 and TRBJ2-6; D not certain. CDR1 is MDHEN and CDR2 is SYDVKM in the germline V gene. The CDR3 is made up of 15 amino acids. V shed 8 bases and J shed 0 bases, with 11 bases lying between them. The CDR3 DNA follows: TGTGCCAGCCACCCCCCGGGCTCTGGGGCCAACGTCCTGACTTTC. This encodes CASHPPGSGANVLTF.

This clonotype was seen more than once but under ten times. The CDR3: CATSNLFPGVGGELFF. The CDR3 DNA sequence: TGTGCCACCAGCAACCTCTTCCCGGGAGTGGGCGGGGAGCTGTTTTTT. The genes are TRBV15 and TRBJ2-2; D may be TRBD2 (6 bases). Per germline, CDR1 LNHNV and CDR2 YYDKDF (reference sequence). This CDR3 is built from 16 residues. Trimming pared 4 bases from V and 7 bases from J, leaving 19 bases between.

The chain links TRBV5-8 to TRBJ2-7; D is unclear. The germline V gene encodes CDR1 SGHTS and CDR2 YDEGEE. The CDR3 has 13 residues. The germline V and J ends were trimmed by 5 bases and 2 bases, with 11 bases remaining between them. The CDR3 DNA follows: TGTGCCAGCAGACTCGGGCCAGCCTACGAGCAGTACTTC. Its translation is CASRLGPAYEQYF.